This passage covers 27 T cell receptor beta chains from one sample sequenced in a study of cytomegalovirus exposure and HLA in healthy donors. The PCR was carried out with 60 Vbeta primers and 13 Jbeta primers. Only in-frame clones appear in the TCRdb table, and some are missing; sequencing was by immunoSEQ multiplex PCR. The sample has 100,000 to 150,000 clones, 70% to 85% seen once. Material: PBMCs. The receptors were sampled from a man in his late teens or twenties in good health and CMV-seropositive.

This clone was counted between two and nine times. The rearrangement links TRBV18 to TRBJ2-1, with TRBD2 matching over 7 bases. The trim removed 3 bases at V and 6 bases at J, leaving 11 bases unmatched. Germline V gives CDR1 KGHSH, CDR2 LQKENI. The CDR3 loop spans 16 amino acids. CDR3 in DNA: TGTGCCAGCTCACCCAGGCAGGCGGGAGAGGGCAATGAGCAGTTCTTC. It is translated as CASSPRQAGEGNEQFF.

V gene TRBV7-3 combines with J gene TRBJ2-3, with no clear D. This CDR3 has 14 residues. V lost 2 bases, J lost 4 bases, and 10 bases lay in between. Germline loops: CDR1 SGHTA, CDR2 FQGTGA. Here the CDR3 DNA reads TGTGCCAGCAGCTTAGCCAGCGCCTCAGATACGCAGTATTTT. The encoded protein is CASSLASASDTQYF.

The J gene is TRBJ2-3, the V gene TRBV6-5, with TRBD1 matching over 7 bases. This CDR3 has 15 amino acids. The junction had 15 bases not matched to a gene; V was cut back by 8 bases and J by 7 bases. CDR1 and CDR2 from the germline V gene are MNHEY and SVGAGI. CDR3 sequence (DNA): TGTGCCAGCTCGCACACTGCCGGGACAGCCCATACGCAGTATTTT. Translation: CASSHTAGTAHTQYF.

This clone was seen only a few times. The gene calls are TRBV29-1 and TRBJ1-2; D not resolved. Trimming cost V 5 bases and J 0 bases, with 13 bases left between them. Per germline, CDR1 SQVTM and CDR2 ANQGSEA. The CDR3 has 14 residues. The CDR3 is CSVRLGGTNYGYTF. In DNA form, the CDR3 reads TGCAGCGTTAGACTTGGAGGAACTAACTATGGCTACACCTTC.

There are a few counts of this clone. The J gene is TRBJ2-7, the V gene TRBV30; D uncertain. V dropped 4 bases and J dropped 1 base, with 8 bases sitting between them. The CDR3 extends over 12 amino acids. From germline, CDR1 is GTSNPN and CDR2 SVGIG (reference sequence). The CDR3 DNA reads as TGTGCCTGGAACTCCCCTTCCTACGAGCAGTACTTC. Translated: CAWNSPSYEQYF.

J is TRBJ1-1 and V is TRBV7-6; 8 nucleotides align to TRBD1. V was pared by 5 bases and J by 1 base, with 3 bases of the junction left unmatched. The CDR3 spans 14 residues. Looked up from germline, CDR1 is SGHVS and CDR2 is FNYEAQ. The CDR3, as DNA: TGTGCCAGCAGCGGGGACAGGACGAACACTGAAGCTTTCTTT. The encoded protein is CASSGDRTNTEAFF.

The chain combines TRBV5-1 with TRBJ2-2; D is undetermined. The V gene's germline CDR1 is SGHRS and CDR2 YFSETQ. V dropped 0 bases and J dropped 2 bases, with 8 bases sitting between them. CDR3 length equals 15 residues. In nucleotides, the CDR3 is TGCGCCAGCAGCTTGGCAGGCCGAAACACCGGGGAGCTGTTTTTT. The encoded protein is CASSLAGRNTGELFF. The complete variable domain, with remaining parts taken from reference TRBV5-1 and TRBJ2-2, reads KAGVTQTPRYLIKTRGQQVTLSCSPISGHRSVSWYQQTPGQGLQFLFEYFSETQRNKGNFPGRFSGRQFSNSRSEMNVSTLELGDSALYLCASSLAGRNTGELFFGEGSRLTVL.

The sample holds one count of this clone. The rearrangement uses TRBV9 and TRBJ1-1; the D is unclear. The CDR3 contains 12 residues. Between the trimmed V and J ends, which lost 2 bases and 11 bases, there was a span of 13 bases. CDR1 is SGDLS, CDR2 YYNGEE, per germline. CDR3 DNA sequence: TGTGCCAGCAGCGTGGGCAGTACTGGCGCTTTCTTT. This encodes CASSVGSTGAFF. The full variable domain, with the rest looked up from reference TRBV9 and TRBJ1-1, is DSGVTQTPKHLITATGQRVTLRCSPRSGDLSVYWYQQSLDQGLQFLIQYYNGEERAKGNILERFSAQQFPDLHSELNLSSLELGDSALYFCASSVGSTGAFFGQGTRLTVV.

On this clone: Germline and junction disagree at one end, which may indicate a read error. The CDR3 reads CASSLYFPNIEAFF. The CDR3 region has the DNA TGTGCCAGCAGTTTATATTTCCCAAACATTGAAGCTTTCTTT. The chain couples TRBV28 to TRBJ1-1; no firm D call. There are 14 residues in the CDR3. Germline lookup yields CDR1 MDHEN and CDR2 SYDVKM.

The table lists this clone with a count of one. The chain joins TRBV5-6 to TRBJ1-5, with D perhaps matching TRBD1 (5 bases). The CDR3 covers 16 residues. Trimming took off 1 base at V and 1 base at J, with 12 bases between the two ends. Germline V gene lookup returns CDR1 SGHDT and CDR2 YYEEEE. The CDR3 sequence is CASSLFRVRSNQPQHF. For the CDR3, the DNA is TGTGCCAGCAGCTTGTTCAGGGTTCGGAGCAATCAGCCCCAGCATTTT.

This chain connects TRBV6-1 to TRBJ2-5; 7 nucleotides line up with TRBD1. The CDR3 runs to 15 residues. Per germline, CDR1 MNHNS and CDR2 SASEGT. V lost 1 base, J lost 2 bases, and 4 bases stayed unmatched. The DNA for the CDR3 is TGTGCCAGCAGTGAAGATCCGGGACAGCAAGAGACCCAGTACTTC. Translation gives CASSEDPGQQETQYF.

The chain recombines TRBV5-6 with TRBJ2-7; D may be TRBD2 (6 bases). Germline values: CDR1 SGHDT, CDR2 YYEEEE. This CDR3 has 11 amino acids. With 4 bases removed from V and 7 bases from J, the gap between germline ends came to 9 bases. CDR3 nucleotides: TGTGCCAGCAGCCACCGGGGGGAGCAGTACTTC. Translating it yields CASSHRGEQYF.

This rearrangement joins TRBV6-5 to TRBJ1-3, with no clear D. Germline CDR1 reads MNHEY; CDR2 reads SVGAGI. The CDR3 length is 16 residues. Deletions cut 4 bases from V and 0 bases from J, with 13 bases between. This chain's CDR3 is CASSFGSGRSGNTIYF. DNA of the CDR3: TGTGCCAGCAGTTTTGGCAGCGGTCGCTCTGGAAACACCATATATTTT.

V usage is TRBV7-9 and J usage is TRBJ2-6; D is perhaps TRBD1 (5 bases). V was shortened by 4 bases and J by 0 bases, with 13 bases between the two germline ends. Germline V gives CDR1 SEHNR, CDR2 FQNEAQ (reference sequence). The CDR3 has 17 residues. CDR3 amino acids: CASSSATGYSGANVLTF. The CDR3 bases are TGTGCCAGCAGCTCGGCTACAGGATACTCTGGGGCCAACGTCCTGACTTTC.

The rearrangement uses TRBV6-1 and TRBJ1-1; no clear D. Germline V CDR1 and CDR2: MNHNS, SASEGT. There are 14 residues in the CDR3. The ends were cut back, 10 bases at V and 4 bases at J, with 19 bases in the middle. CDR3 DNA sequence: TGTGCCATCCACTATGGGTTCGGTGGCACTGAAGCTTTCTTT. Translated: CAIHYGFGGTEAFF.

This clone was recorded once. This rearrangement joins TRBV15 to TRBJ1-2; 9 bases are shared with TRBD1. The CDR3 is 17 amino acids. Looked up from germline, CDR1 is LNHNV and CDR2 is YYDKDF (reference sequence). The V gene end was trimmed by 0 bases and the J gene end by 1 base; junction bases not matched to a gene: 6. The CDR3 nucleotides are TGTGCCACCAGCAGAGAGGGGACAGGGACCCTTAACTATGGCTACACCTTC. This codes for CATSREGTGTLNYGYTF.

V gene TRBV5-1 combines with J gene TRBJ2-1; 16 bases line up with TRBD2. This CDR3 has 17 residues. Trimming removed 4 bases from V and 3 bases from J; junction bases left unmatched: 4. Germline CDR1 SGHRS, CDR2 YFSETQ. CDR3 in amino acids: CASSTGTSGRGYNEQFF. CDR3 bases: TGCGCCAGCAGCACCGGGACTAGCGGGAGGGGCTACAATGAGCAGTTCTTC.

The genes are TRBV28 and TRBJ1-4; D unclear. Deletions cut 2 bases from V and 8 bases from J, with 15 bases between. Germline CDR1 and CDR2: MDHEN and SYDVKM. The CDR3 is made up of 15 amino acids. Here the CDR3 reads CASSLSGPMREKLFF. The CDR3 DNA sequence: TGTGCCAGCAGTTTAAGCGGACCTATGCGGGAAAAACTGTTTTTT.

This clone was counted a few times. The rearrangement links TRBV27 to TRBJ2-7; TRBD2 matches 7 bases. This CDR3 region has 14 residues. The V gene end was trimmed by 3 bases and the J gene end by 7 bases; junction bases not matched to a gene: 9. Germline V CDR1 and CDR2: MNHEY, SMNVEV (reference sequence). Written as DNA, the CDR3 is TGTGCCAGCAGTTTCCGAGGGGACGGGAGGGAGCAGTACTTC. Translated: CASSFRGDGREQYF.

This chain connects TRBV4-1 to TRBJ2-7; D is unresolved. The V and J ends lost 1 base and 6 bases respectively, with 13 bases between them. The CDR3 totals 14 residues. The germline CDR1 and CDR2 sequences are MGHRA and YSYEKL. CDR3 in amino acids: CASSQGVPWAEQYF. DNA of the CDR3: TGCGCCAGCAGCCAAGGGGTCCCCTGGGCCGAGCAGTACTTC.

This clone was counted once. The chain uses TRBV19 and TRBJ1-5; the D gene is possibly TRBD1 (6 bases). V gave up 6 bases and J gave up 6 bases, with 15 bases separating them. CDR1 LNHDA and CDR2 SQIVND come from the germline V gene (reference sequence). The CDR3 consists of 14 residues. The CDR3 is CASSRGAQFQPQHF. The CDR3 nucleotides are TGTGCCAGTAGCCGGGGGGCCCAATTTCAGCCCCAGCATTTT.

V usage is TRBV2 and J usage is TRBJ1-2; 10 positions agree with TRBD1. The CDR3 sequence is 13 residues long. The germline V gene has CDR1 SNHLY and CDR2 FYNNEI. V lost 6 bases, J lost 6 bases, and 4 bases stayed unmatched. CDR3 sequence reads: CASSAGTGDGYTF. The CDR3, as DNA: TGTGCCAGCAGCGCCGGGACAGGGGATGGCTACACCTTC.

In the case of this clone: Sequence at one end of the junction differs from germline and may be a read error. The gene calls are TRBV7-6 and TRBJ1-4; the D gene is possibly TRBD1 (5 bases). The CDR3 contains 15 residues. The germline CDR1 and CDR2 sequences are SGHVS and FNYEAQ. CDR3 sequence reads: CASSPYPQGGEKLVF. The CDR3 DNA follows: TGTGCCAGCAGCCCTTACCCCCAGGGCGGCGAAAAACTGGTTTTT. Drawing the rest from reference TRBV7-6 and TRBJ1-4, the complete variable domain is GAGVSQSPRYKVTKRGQDVALRCDPISGHVSLYWYRQALGQGPEFLTYFNYEAQQDKSGLPNDRFSAERPEGSISTLTIQRTEQRDSAMYRCASSPYPQGGEKLVFGSGTQLSVL.

The chain recombines TRBV27 with TRBJ1-1; D is undetermined. CDR1 is MNHEY and CDR2 is SMNVEV in the germline V gene (reference sequence). This CDR3 is 17 amino acids long. Trimming stripped 8 bases from V and 4 bases from J, with 26 bases between. The CDR3 DNA is TGTGCCAGCGGATCTATAAATTTTGACAACCTAATCACTGAAGCTTTCTTT. It codes for CASGSINFDNLITEAFF.

This rearrangement joins TRBV7-2 to TRBJ2-2; 7 positions agree with TRBD1. Losses at the gene ends were 8 bases for V and 0 bases for J; bases not matched to a gene: 12. CDR1 and CDR2 (germline): SGHTA, FQGNSA. The CDR3 has 17 amino acids. The CDR3 here is CASPALGQKANTGELFF. CDR3 in DNA: TGTGCCAGCCCAGCTTTGGGACAGAAAGCGAACACCGGGGAGCTGTTTTTT.

The CDR3 here is CASSSDLNTEAFF. The CDR3, as DNA: TGTGCCAGCAGCTCGGACTTGAACACTGAAGCTTTCTTT. This rearrangement joins TRBV5-5 to TRBJ1-1; D gene ambiguous. This CDR3 spans 13 amino acids. CDR1 SGHKS and CDR2 YYEKEE come from the germline V gene (reference sequence). Trimming left V 3 bases short and J 0 bases short, with 6 bases between.

J is TRBJ2-7 and V is TRBV29-1; 8 bases map to TRBD1. J gave up 7 bases and V 6 bases, and 8 bases lay outside the gene matches. CDR3 length: 12 residues. The V gene's germline CDR1 is SQVTM and CDR2 ANQGSEA. CDR3 protein: CSVLRTGREQYF. Here the CDR3 DNA reads TGCAGCGTGCTTAGGACAGGGAGGGAGCAGTACTTC.